This TCR beta chain appears in the sequencing data of a study of cytomegalovirus exposure and HLA in healthy donors. On the study more broadly: Earlier, 110 million or so unique TCR beta sequences were recovered from roughly 180 million T cells by an analysis.

The V gene's germline CDR1 is MNHEY and CDR2 SMNVEV (reference sequence). The junction had 10 bases not matched to a gene; V was cut back by 2 bases and J by 7 bases. The CDR3 length is 16 residues. A multiplex PCR was run with 60 Vbeta primers and 13 Jbeta primers. Data came from immunoSEQ multiplex PCR; TCRdb stores just in-frame clones and leaves some out. Of under 200,000 clones in the sample, roughly four fifths were seen once. This chain joins TRBV27 and TRBJ2-1; the match to TRBD2 covers 8 bases. This receptor was obtained from a man younger than 35 in good health and CMV-seronegative. The specimen was PBMCs. Written as DNA, the CDR3 is TGTGCCAGCAGTTTAACGAGCGCGGGAGGTGGAAATGAGCAGTTCTTC. Protein sequence: CASSLTSAGGGNEQFF.